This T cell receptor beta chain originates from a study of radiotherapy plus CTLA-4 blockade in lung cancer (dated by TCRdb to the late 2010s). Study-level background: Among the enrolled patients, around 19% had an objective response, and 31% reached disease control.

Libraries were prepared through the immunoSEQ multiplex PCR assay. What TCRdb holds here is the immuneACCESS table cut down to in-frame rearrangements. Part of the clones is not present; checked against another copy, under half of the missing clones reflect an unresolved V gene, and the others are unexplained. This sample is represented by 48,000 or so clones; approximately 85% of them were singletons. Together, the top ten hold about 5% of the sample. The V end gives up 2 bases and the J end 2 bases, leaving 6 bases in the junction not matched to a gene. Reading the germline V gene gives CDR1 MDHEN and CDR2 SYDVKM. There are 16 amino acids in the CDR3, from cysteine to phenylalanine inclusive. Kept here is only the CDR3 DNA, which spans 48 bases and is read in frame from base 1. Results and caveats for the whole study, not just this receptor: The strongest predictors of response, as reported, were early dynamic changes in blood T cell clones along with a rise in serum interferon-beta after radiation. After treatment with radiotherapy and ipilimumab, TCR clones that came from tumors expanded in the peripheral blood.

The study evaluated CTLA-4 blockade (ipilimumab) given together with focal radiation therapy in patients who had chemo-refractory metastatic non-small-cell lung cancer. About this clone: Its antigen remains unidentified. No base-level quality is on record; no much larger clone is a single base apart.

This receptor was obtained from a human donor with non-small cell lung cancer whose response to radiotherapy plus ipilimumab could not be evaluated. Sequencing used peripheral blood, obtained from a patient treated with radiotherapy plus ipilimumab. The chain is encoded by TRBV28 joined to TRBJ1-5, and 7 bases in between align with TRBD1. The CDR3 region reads CASSLVRTGGNQPQHF. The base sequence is TGTGCCAGCAGTTTAGTCAGGACAGGCGGCAATCAGCCCCAGCATTTT.